The clone carrying this T cell receptor (beta chain) came up many times. The sample comes from a study of T cells in Graves' hyperthyroidism and ophthalmopathy. Authors of the study amplified TCR beta CDR3 regions from RNA transcripts. A set of HTBI primers served as the primers for a first-round RT-PCR of the TCR CDR3. TCRdb processed the multiplex PCR reads anew with MiXCR; each CDR3 protein has one entry. In the table there are a few hundred thousand distinct CDR3 sequences, roughly a fifth of which are singletons. Those patients with uncontrolled infection, other autoimmune disease, pregnancy or lactation were excluded. CDR3 length: 12 residues. The J segment lost 8 bases and the V segment lost 7 bases, leaving 6 bases of the junction unmatched. Germline CDR1 reads DFQATT; CDR2 reads SNEGSKA (reference sequence).

Sequencing used blood. This sequence was found in a woman aged 45-65 years with Graves' hyperthyroidism. This chain links TRBV20-1 with TRBJ2-1; 9 bases are a match to TRBD2. Here the CDR3 reads CSVDSGSYEQFF. Here the CDR3 DNA reads TGCAGTGTAGATAGCGGGAGCTATGAGCAGTTCTTC.